This TCR beta chain was sequenced for a study of metastatic and nonmetastatic thyroid tumors. Overall study context: Repertoires were compared across blood and tumor or nodule tissue from malignant and benign thyroid patients.

In its sample, this clone was seen many times. Its antigen is currently unknown. The study's findings and limits: It was reported that TCR beta diversity was significantly higher in malignant thyroid tumors than benign nodules, in blood and tumor.

Thyroid surgery was performed in patients who had received no treatment beforehand. How the authors handled the data: Using the CDR3 differences seen across clinicopathological groups, the authors built a distant-metastasis classifier for papillary thyroid cancer, which was meant to discriminate distant-metastatic patients. TCRdb called clones again from the PCR reads with MiXCR. The V and J calls and clone size come from TCRdb's table, not from the authors' own analysis. Among approximately 74,000 clones listed, 11% to 15% were seen once. Trimming cost V 3 bases and J 0 bases, with 13 bases left between them. This CDR3 is built from 16 residues. The germline V gene encodes CDR1 SGDLS and CDR2 YYNGEE.

The source material was blood. This TCR derives from a male donor with papillary thyroid cancer or a benign thyroid nodule (not recorded which). Some clones in this sample may be carry-over from other donors' samples. The rearrangement links TRBV9 to TRBJ1-3; D gene ambiguous. This CDR3 reads CASSAPQTVSGNTIYF. DNA for the CDR3: TGTGCCAGCAGCGCCCCACAGACCGTCTCTGGAAACACCATATATTTT.